The clone carrying this T cell receptor (beta chain) occurred a few times. No antigen is known for it. The CDR3 consists of 15 residues. CDR1 and CDR2 from the germline V gene are SGHTA and FQGNSA. V lost 5 bases, J lost 6 bases, and 13 bases stayed unmatched. This record belongs to a study of regulatory T cells in long-lasting Graves disease. Turning to the study itself: Those Graves' patients who were newly diagnosed had been on antithyroid drugs under 3 months.

Indicated time point: newly diagnosed GD, antithyroid drugs for less than 3 months. The TCR library used RNA extracted from PBMCs. It was an endocrinology department in Xi'an, China, that provided the patients. CDR3-region Arm-PCR and iRepertoire HTBI primers produced the TCR beta libraries. TCRdb ran MiXCR on the multiplex PCR reads and lists one entry per CDR3 protein. The sample includes some 370,000 distinct CDR3 sequences, approximately 10% of them seen just once. Study outcomes and limitations: Persistent disease favored TRBV28, TRBJ1-2 and TRBJ2-5.

This sample also belongs to another study, concerning T cells in Graves' hyperthyroidism and ophthalmopathy. That source adds: HTBI primers were used for first-round RT-PCR of the TCR CDR3.

The receptor was isolated from a woman between 18 and 30 years old with Graves disease. Sequenced here: peripheral blood mononuclear cells (PBMCs), sampled at new diagnosis, from a patient treated with antithyroid drugs. The rearrangement links TRBV7-2 to TRBJ2-7; 7 nucleotides match TRBD2. CDR3 sequence reads: CASSPFGAGEFEQYF. In nucleotides, the CDR3 is TGTGCCAGCAGCCCTTTCGGCGCGGGAGAATTCGAGCAGTACTTC.